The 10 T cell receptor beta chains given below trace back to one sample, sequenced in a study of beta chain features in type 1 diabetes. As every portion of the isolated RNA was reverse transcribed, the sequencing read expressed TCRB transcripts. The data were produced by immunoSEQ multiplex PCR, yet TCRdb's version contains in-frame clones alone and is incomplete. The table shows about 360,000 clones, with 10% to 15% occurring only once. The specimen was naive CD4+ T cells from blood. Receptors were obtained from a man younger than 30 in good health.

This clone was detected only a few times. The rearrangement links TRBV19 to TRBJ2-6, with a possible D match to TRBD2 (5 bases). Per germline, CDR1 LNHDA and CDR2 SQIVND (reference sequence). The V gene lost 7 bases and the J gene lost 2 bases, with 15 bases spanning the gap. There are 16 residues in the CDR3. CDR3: CASKEGPAAGANVLTF. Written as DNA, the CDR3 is TGTGCCAGTAAAGAGGGTCCTGCCGCTGGGGCCAACGTCCTGACTTTC.

CDR3 loop: CASSWGGLYIEQFF. The CDR3 DNA follows: TGTGCCAGTTCGTGGGGGGGCCTCTACATCGAGCAGTTCTTC. The chain combines TRBV2 with TRBJ2-1; possible D gene TRBD2, 7 bases. The CDR3 sequence is 14 residues long. The germline V and J ends were trimmed by 9 bases and 10 bases, with 22 bases remaining between them. Germline loops: CDR1 SNHLY, CDR2 FYNNEI.

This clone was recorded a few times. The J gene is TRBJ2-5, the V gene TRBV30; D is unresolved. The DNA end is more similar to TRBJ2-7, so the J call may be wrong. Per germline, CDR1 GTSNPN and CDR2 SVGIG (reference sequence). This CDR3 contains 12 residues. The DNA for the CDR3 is TGTGCCTGGAGTGTAGGAGCCTACGAGCAGTACTTC. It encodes CAWSVGAYEQYF.

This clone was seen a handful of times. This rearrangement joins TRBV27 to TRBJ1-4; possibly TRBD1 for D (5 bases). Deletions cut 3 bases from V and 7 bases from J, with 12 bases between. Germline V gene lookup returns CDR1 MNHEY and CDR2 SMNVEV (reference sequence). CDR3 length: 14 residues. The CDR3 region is CASSFGRVGEKLFF. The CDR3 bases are TGTGCCAGCAGTTTCGGCAGGGTGGGTGAAAAACTGTTTTTT.

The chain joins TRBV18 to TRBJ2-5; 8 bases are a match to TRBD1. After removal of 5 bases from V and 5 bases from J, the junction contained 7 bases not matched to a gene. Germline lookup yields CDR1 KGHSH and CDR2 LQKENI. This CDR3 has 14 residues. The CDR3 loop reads CASSAAGGRETQYF. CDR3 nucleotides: TGTGCCAGCTCAGCTGCAGGGGGCCGGGAGACCCAGTACTTC.

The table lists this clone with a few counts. This chain's CDR3 is CASSYSIWGNSMTF. CDR3 nucleotides: TGTGCCAGCAGTTACTCGATATGGGGCAACTCCATGACTTTC. The chain employs TRBV6-5 and TRBJ2-6; tentatively, D is TRBD1 (5 bases). Germline V gives CDR1 MNHEY, CDR2 SVGAGI. Trimming removed 0 bases at V and 17 bases at J, with 17 bases between. This CDR3 comprises 14 residues.

The CDR3 is CASSLGQGRASYEQYF. CDR3 in DNA: TGCGCCAGCAGCTTGGGACAGGGGAGAGCCTCCTACGAGCAGTACTTC. The rearrangement uses TRBV5-1 and TRBJ2-7; TRBD1 aligns across 8 bases. This CDR3 contains 16 residues. Per the germline V gene, CDR1 is SGHRS and CDR2 is YFSETQ. The trim removed 0 bases at V and 0 bases at J, leaving 5 bases unmatched.

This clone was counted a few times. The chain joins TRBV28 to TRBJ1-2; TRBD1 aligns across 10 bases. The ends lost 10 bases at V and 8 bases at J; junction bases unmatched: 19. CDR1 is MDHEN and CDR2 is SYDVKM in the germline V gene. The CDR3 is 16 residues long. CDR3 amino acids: CAIKRGTGVLSEGYTF. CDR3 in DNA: TGTGCCATCAAAAGGGGGACAGGGGTGTTGTCGGAAGGCTACACCTTC.

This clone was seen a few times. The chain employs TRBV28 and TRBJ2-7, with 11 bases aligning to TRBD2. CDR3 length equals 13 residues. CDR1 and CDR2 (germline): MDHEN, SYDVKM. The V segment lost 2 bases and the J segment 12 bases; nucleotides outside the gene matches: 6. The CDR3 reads CASSLSWLAGGYF. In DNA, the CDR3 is TGTGCCAGCAGTTTAAGTTGGCTAGCGGGGGGGTACTTC.

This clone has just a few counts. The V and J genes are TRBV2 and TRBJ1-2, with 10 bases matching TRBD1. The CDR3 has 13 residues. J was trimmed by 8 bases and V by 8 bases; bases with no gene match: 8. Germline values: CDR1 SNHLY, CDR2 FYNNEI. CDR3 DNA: TGTGCCAGCCATGACAGGGGGCTAAGGGGCTACACCTTC. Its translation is CASHDRGLRGYTF. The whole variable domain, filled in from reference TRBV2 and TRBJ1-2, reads EPEVTQTPSHQVTQMGQEVILRCVPISNHLYFYWYRQILGQKVEFLVSFYNNEISEKSEIFDDQFSVERPDGSNFTLKIRSTKLEDSAMYFCASHDRGLRGYTFGSGTRLTVV.